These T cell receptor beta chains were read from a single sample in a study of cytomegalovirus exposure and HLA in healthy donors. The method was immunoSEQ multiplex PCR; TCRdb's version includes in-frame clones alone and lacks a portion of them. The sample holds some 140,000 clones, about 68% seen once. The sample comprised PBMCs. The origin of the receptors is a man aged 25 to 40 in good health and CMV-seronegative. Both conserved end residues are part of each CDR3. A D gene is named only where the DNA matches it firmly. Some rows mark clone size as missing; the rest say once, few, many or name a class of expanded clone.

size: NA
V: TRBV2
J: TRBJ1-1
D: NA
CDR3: CASSDHGLNTEAFF
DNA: TGTGCCAGCAGTGATCACGGTTTGAACACTGAAGCTTTCTTT

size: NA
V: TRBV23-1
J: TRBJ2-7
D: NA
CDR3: CASSQSRHLREQYF
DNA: TGCGCCAGCAGTCAATCGAGGCACCTTAGGGAGCAGTACTTC

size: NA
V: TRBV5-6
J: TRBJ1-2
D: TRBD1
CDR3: CASSWTGEGYGYTF
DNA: TGTGCCAGCAGCTGGACAGGGGAAGGGTATGGCTACACCTTC

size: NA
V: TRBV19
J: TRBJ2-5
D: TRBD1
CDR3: CASSHQGQEETQYF
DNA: TGTGCCAGTAGTCACCAGGGACAGGAAGAGACCCAGTACTTC

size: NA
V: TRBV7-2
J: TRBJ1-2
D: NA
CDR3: CASSLETGGAGYGYTF
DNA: TGTGCCAGCAGCTTAGAAACGGGGGGGGCGGGCTATGGCTACACCTTC

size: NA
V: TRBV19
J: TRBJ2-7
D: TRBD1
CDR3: CASRGDRDSYEQYF
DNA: TGTGCCAGTAGAGGGGACAGGGACTCCTACGAGCAGTACTTC

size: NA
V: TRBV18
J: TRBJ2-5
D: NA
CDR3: CASSPGPGRETQYF
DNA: TGTGCCAGCTCACCCGGACCGGGGAGAGAGACCCAGTACTTC

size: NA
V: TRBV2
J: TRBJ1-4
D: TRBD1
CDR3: CASSPRQGTNEKLFF
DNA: TGTGCCAGCAGTCCAAGACAGGGGACTAATGAAAAACTGTTTTTT

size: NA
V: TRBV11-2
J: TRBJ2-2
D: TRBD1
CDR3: CASSAWDRNTGELFF
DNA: TGTGCCAGCAGCGCCTGGGACAGAAACACCGGGGAGCTGTTTTTT

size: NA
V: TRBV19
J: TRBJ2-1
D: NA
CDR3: CASSIGSGDNEQFF
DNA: TGTGCCAGTAGTATTGGGTCTGGAGACAATGAGCAGTTCTTC

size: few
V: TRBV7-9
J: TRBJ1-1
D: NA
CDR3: CASSLDAGTEAFF
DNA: TGTGCCAGCAGCTTAGACGCGGGTACTGAAGCTTTCTTT

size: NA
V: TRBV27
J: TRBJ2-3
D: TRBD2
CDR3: CASRKFSGGVTDTQYF
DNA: TGTGCCAGTAGAAAATTCAGCGGGGGGGTCACAGATACGCAGTATTTT

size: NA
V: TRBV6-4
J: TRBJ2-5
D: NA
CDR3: CASSDGASGTQYF
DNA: TGTGCCAGCAGTGACGGGGCCTCGGGGACCCAGTACTTC

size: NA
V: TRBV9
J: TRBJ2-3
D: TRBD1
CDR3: CASSYTGTGIDTDTQYF
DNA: TGTGCCAGCAGCTATACCGGGACAGGGATTGACACAGATACGCAGTATTTT

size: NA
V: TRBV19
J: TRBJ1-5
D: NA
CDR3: CASSPDTLGNQPQHF
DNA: TGTGCCAGTAGTCCGGACACGCTAGGCAATCAGCCCCAGCATTTT

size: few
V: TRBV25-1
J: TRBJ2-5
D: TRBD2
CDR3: CASTRGGQETQYF
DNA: TGTGCCAGCACCCGGGGGGGCCAAGAGACCCAGTACTTC

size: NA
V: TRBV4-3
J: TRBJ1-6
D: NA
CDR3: CASSQEPPPDSPLHF
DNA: TGCGCCAGCAGCCAAGAACCCCCCCCAGATTCACCCCTCCACTTT

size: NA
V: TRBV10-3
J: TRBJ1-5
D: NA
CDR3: CAISPQGGNQPQHF
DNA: TGTGCCATCAGTCCCCAGGGAGGGAATCAGCCCCAGCATTTT

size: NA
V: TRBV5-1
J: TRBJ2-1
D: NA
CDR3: CASSLGQHNEQFF
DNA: TGCGCCAGCAGCTTGGGACAGCACAATGAGCAGTTCTTC

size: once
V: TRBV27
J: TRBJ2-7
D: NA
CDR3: CASSPMNRFTYEQYF
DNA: TGTGCCAGCAGCCCGATGAACAGATTTACCTACGAGCAGTACTTC

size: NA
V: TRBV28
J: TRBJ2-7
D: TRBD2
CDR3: CASSFTSRGVTYEQYF
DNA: TGTGCCAGCAGTTTTACCTCCCGGGGGGTGACCTACGAGCAGTACTTC

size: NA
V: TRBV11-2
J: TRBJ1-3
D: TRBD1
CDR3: CASSWGTASSGNTIYF
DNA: TGTGCCAGCAGCTGGGGGACAGCCTCCTCTGGAAACACCATATATTTT

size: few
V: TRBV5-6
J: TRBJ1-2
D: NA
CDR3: CASSRRRGYPF
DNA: TGTGCCAGTTCCCGAAGGCGGGGCTACCCCTTC

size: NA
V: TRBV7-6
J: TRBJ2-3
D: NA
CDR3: CASSPKTRLTSTDTQYF
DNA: TGTGCCAGCAGCCCTAAGACACGACTAACTAGCACAGATACGCAGTATTTT

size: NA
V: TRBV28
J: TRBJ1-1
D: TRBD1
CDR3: CASNIQGDTEAFF
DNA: TGTGCCAGCAACATCCAGGGGGACACTGAAGCTTTCTTT

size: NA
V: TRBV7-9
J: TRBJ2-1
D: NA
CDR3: CASSSLGDGEQFF
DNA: TGTGCCAGCAGTTCTCTGGGCGATGGGGAGCAGTTCTTC

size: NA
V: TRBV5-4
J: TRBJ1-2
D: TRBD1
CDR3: CASSLASGTGVGYTF
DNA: TGTGCCAGCAGCCTTGCCTCCGGGACAGGGGTTGGCTACACCTTC

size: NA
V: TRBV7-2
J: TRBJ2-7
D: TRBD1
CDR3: CASSLAGQRHEQYF
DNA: TGTGCCAGCAGCTTAGCGGGACAGCGACACGAGCAGTACTTC

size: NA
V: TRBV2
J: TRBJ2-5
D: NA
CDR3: CASSETSGPETQYF
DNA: TGTGCCAGCAGTGAAACCAGCGGACCAGAGACCCAGTACTTC

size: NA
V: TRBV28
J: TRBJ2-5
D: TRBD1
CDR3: CASSPYPGQDRETQYF
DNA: TGTGCCAGCAGTCCATATCCGGGACAGGACCGAGAGACCCAGTACTTC

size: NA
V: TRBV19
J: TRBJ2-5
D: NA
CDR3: CASSIGGTAETQYF
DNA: TGTGCCAGTAGTATAGGAGGTACGGCGGAGACCCAGTACTTC

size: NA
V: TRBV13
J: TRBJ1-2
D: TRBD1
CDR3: CASSLEDRGEGYPF
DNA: TGTGCCAGCAGCTTAGAGGACAGGGGGGAAGGCTACCCCTTC

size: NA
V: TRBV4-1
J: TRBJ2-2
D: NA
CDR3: CASSRMAGTNTGELFF
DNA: TGCGCCAGCAGCCGGATGGCGGGAACGAACACCGGGGAGCTGTTTTTT

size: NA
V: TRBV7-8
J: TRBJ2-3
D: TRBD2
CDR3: CASSLVGSGGTDTQYF
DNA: TGTGCCAGCAGCTTAGTCGGTAGCGGGGGAACAGATACGCAGTATTTT

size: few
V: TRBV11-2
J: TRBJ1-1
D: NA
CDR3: CASSLGLRNTEAFF
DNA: TGTGCCAGCAGCTTAGGCCTCAGAAACACTGAAGCTTTCTTT

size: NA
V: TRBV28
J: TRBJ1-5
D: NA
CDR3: CASSLDRGGQPQHF
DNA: TGTGCCAGCAGTTTAGACCGCGGGGGGCAGCCCCAGCATTTT

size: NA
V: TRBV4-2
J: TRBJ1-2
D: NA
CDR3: CASSPMRQDYGYTF
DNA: TGTGCCAGCAGCCCGATGCGACAGGACTATGGCTACACCTTC

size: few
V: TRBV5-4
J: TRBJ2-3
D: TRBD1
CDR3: CASSRQGAGTDTQYF
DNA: TGTGCCAGCAGCCGACAGGGGGCGGGCACAGATACGCAGTATTTT

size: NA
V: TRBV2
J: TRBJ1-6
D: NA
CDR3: CASLRENSPLHF
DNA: TGTGCCAGTTTGAGGGAGAATTCACCCCTCCACTTT

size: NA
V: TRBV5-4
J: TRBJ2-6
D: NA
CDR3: CASTFVRSGANVLTF
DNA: TGTGCCAGCACCTTTGTCCGGTCTGGGGCCAACGTCCTGACTTTC

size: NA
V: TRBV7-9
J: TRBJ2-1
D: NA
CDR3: CASSLQHSIDYNEQFF
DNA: TGTGCCAGCAGCCTACAGCACAGCATAGACTACAATGAGCAGTTCTTC

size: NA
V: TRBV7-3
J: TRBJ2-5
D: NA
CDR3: CASSLRRGAKETQYF
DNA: TGTGCCAGCAGCTTAAGACGGGGGGCCAAAGAGACCCAGTACTTC

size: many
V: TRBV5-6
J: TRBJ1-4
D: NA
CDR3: CASSLFGSTNEKLFF
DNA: TGTGCCAGCAGCTTGTTCGGTTCAACTAATGAAAAACTGTTTTTT

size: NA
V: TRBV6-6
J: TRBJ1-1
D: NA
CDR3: CASSKGAEAFF
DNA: TGTGCCAGCAGCAAGGGAGCCGAAGCTTTCTTT

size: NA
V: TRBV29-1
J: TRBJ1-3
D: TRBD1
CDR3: CSGKTGGSGNTIYF
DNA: TGCAGCGGAAAAACAGGGGGAAGTGGAAACACCATATATTTT

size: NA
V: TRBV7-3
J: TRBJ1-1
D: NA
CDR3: CASRPPGQNTEAFF
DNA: TGTGCCAGCAGACCCCCCGGACAGAACACTGAAGCTTTCTTT

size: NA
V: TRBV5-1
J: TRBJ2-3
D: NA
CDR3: CASSGGRGKDTQYF
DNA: TGCGCCAGCAGCGGGGGCAGGGGAAAAGATACGCAGTATTTT

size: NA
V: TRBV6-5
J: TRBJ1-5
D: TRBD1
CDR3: CASRTGPYQPQHF
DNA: TGTGCCAGCCGGACAGGCCCCTATCAGCCCCAGCATTTT

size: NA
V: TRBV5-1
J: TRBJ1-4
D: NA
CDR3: CASSLGMGRAYRNEKLFF
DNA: TGCGCCAGCAGCTTGGGGATGGGCCGCGCGTATAGGAATGAAAAACTGTTTTTT

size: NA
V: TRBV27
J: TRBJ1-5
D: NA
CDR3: CASSIYGGGNQPQHF
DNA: TGTGCCAGCAGTATATATGGGGGGGGCAATCAGCCCCAGCATTTT

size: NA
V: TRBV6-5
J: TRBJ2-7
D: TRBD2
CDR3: CASRGTSGSYEQYF
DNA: TGTGCCAGCAGGGGGACTAGCGGATCCTACGAGCAGTACTTC

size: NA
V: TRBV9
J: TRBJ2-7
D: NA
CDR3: CASSVNYMVDSEQYF
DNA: TGTGCCAGCAGCGTAAACTATATGGTCGACTCCGAGCAGTACTTC

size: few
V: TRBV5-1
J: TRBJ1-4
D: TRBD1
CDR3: CASSDRVNEKLFF
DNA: TGCGCCAGCAGTGACAGGGTTAATGAAAAACTGTTTTTT

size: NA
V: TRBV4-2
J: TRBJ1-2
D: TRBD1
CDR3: CASSQRGGQGGGYTF
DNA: TGTGCCAGCAGCCAGAGGGGCGGGCAGGGGGGCGGCTACACCTTC

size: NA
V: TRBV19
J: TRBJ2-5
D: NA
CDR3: CASSPPGETQYF
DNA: TGTGCCAGTAGTCCCCCCGGAGAGACCCAGTACTTC

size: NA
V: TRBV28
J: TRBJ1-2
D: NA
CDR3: CATLGGRSNYGYTF
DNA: TGTGCCACCCTGGGGGGTAGGAGCAACTATGGCTACACCTTC